The 26 T cell receptor beta chains in this list originate from one sample, sequenced in a study of blood T cell repertoires in COVID-19 (dated by TCRdb to about 2020). The method was the immunoSEQ multiplex PCR assay. TCRdb's version of the immuneACCESS table is confined to in-frame rearrangements and falls short of the full clone set. An unresolved V gene accounts for under half of the shortfall where checked; the remainder is of unknown origin. The sample table records tens of thousands of clones; 89% of these occur just once. The ten top clones hold roughly 5.3% of the sample. Sequenced: peripheral blood. The receptors come from a man in his fifties or sixties with active COVID-19.

This chain connects TRBV14 to TRBJ2-1, with D perhaps TRBD2 (6 bases). The CDR3 is made up of 13 amino acids. The V gene's germline CDR1 is SGHDN and CDR2 FVKESK. V lost 3 bases and J 7 bases, leaving 10 bases between the germline ends. The CDR3 nucleotides are TGTGCCAGCAGCCAGGTTGGGAGGAATGAGCAGTTCTTC. Residues: CASSQVGRNEQFF.

This clone came up once. The chain combines TRBV5-8 with TRBJ2-3; a possible D gene is TRBD2 (5 bases). The germline V gene encodes CDR1 SGHTS and CDR2 YDEGEE. CDR3 length equals 16 residues. The V gene lost 7 bases and the J gene lost 0 bases, with 18 bases spanning the gap. CDR3 bases: TGTGCCAGCCCGGAGGCCGCCTTTACTAGCACAGATACGCAGTATTTT. Encoded protein: CASPEAAFTSTDTQYF.

This chain joins TRBV25-1 and TRBJ2-1, with 8 bases fitting TRBD2. CDR3 length equals 16 residues. Trimming removed 0 bases from V and 4 bases from J; junction bases left unmatched: 5. CDR1 MGHDK and CDR2 SYGVNS come from the germline V gene. The CDR3 DNA reads as TGTGCCAGCAGTGAATACGGGGGGGCCCTGTACAATGAGCAGTTCTTC. It is translated as CASSEYGGALYNEQFF.

The chain joins TRBV7-8 to TRBJ2-7, with 8 bases matching TRBD2. CDR1 SGHVS and CDR2 FQNEAQ come from the germline V gene. The junction had 17 bases not matched to a gene; V was cut back by 5 bases and J by 5 bases. CDR3 length: 17 residues. As DNA, the CDR3 is TGTGCCAGCAGCAAGGAGGGTAGCGGGAAGTTTTTCGACGAGCAGTACTTC. This codes for CASSKEGSGKFFDEQYF.

In its sample, this clone was seen once. This sequence joins TRBV21-1 and TRBJ2-1; the table's D gene call, TRBD2, was not cross checked with the DNA. TRBV21-1 is noted as a pseudogene. The CDR3 runs to 18 residues. The CDR3 loop reads CASSTRLAGGPRGNEQFF. CDR3 DNA sequence: TGTGCCAGCAGCACCCGACTAGCGGGAGGGCCACGAGGAAATGAGCAGTTCTTC.

This clone was observed once. The gene calls are TRBV28 and TRBJ2-7; 7 nucleotides align to TRBD1. The V gene end was trimmed by 4 bases and the J gene end by 0 bases; junction bases not matched to a gene: 6. Looked up from germline, CDR1 is MDHEN and CDR2 is SYDVKM. The CDR3 loop spans 15 amino acids. The DNA of the CDR3 is TGTGCCAGCAGTTGGGCCGGGACAGCCTCCTACGAGCAGTACTTC. Its translation: CASSWAGTASYEQYF.

V usage is TRBV20-1 and J usage is TRBJ2-3; D is possibly TRBD2 (6 bases). In germline, CDR1 is DFQATT, CDR2 SNEGSKA (reference sequence). Trimming took 3 bases from V and 1 from J, leaving 17 bases between them. The CDR3 is 16 residues long. The DNA of the CDR3 is TGCAGTGCTAGTAGCGGCAGAGGGTTGGGCACAGATACGCAGTATTTT. Translation gives CSASSGRGLGTDTQYF.

This chain joins TRBV9 and TRBJ2-7; D unresolved. The germline V and J ends were trimmed by 1 base and 6 bases, with 14 bases remaining between them. Germline CDR1 reads SGDLS; CDR2 reads YYNGEE. The CDR3 covers 14 residues. The CDR3 sequence: CASSVLQANTEQYF. As DNA, the CDR3 is TGTGCCAGCAGCGTACTCCAGGCTAATACCGAGCAGTACTTC.

This chain links TRBV6-6 with TRBJ1-4, with unresolved D. The CDR3 covers 16 residues. The germline V gene encodes CDR1 MNHNY and CDR2 SVGAGI (reference sequence). V lost 5 bases to trimming and J lost 0 bases, with 13 bases between them. The CDR3 is CASSTSLGATNEKLFF. In DNA form, the CDR3 reads TGTGCCAGCAGTACTAGTCTCGGGGCAACTAATGAAAAACTGTTTTTT.

The chain uses TRBV12-5 and TRBJ1-3, with TRBD1 matching over 7 bases. V shed 7 bases and J 4 bases; nucleotides not matched to a gene: 4. Germline V gives CDR1 LGHNT, CDR2 FRNRAP. This CDR3 has 13 residues. CDR3 in DNA: TGTGCTAGTGCCAGAGGGGGCGGAAACACCATATATTTT. This translates into CASARGGGNTIYF.

This clone was picked up one time. The V and J genes are TRBV4-3 and TRBJ2-1, with D tentatively TRBD2 (5 bases). CDR3 length: 14 amino acids. Trimming removed 3 bases at V and 12 bases at J, with 18 bases between. The germline CDR1 and CDR2 sequences are LGHNA and YSLEER. This chain's CDR3 is CASSQATSFLGQFF. In nucleotides, the CDR3 is TGCGCCAGCAGCCAGGCCACTAGTTTCCTTGGGCAGTTCTTC.

The chain recombines TRBV18 with TRBJ1-1, with D possibly being TRBD1 (6 bases). Trimming stripped 5 bases from V and 3 bases from J, with 10 bases between. CDR1 is KGHSH, CDR2 LQKENI, per germline. The CDR3 length is 13 residues. The CDR3 DNA follows: TGTGCCAGCTCATCGCACAGGGACACTGAAGCTTTCTTT. Its translation: CASSSHRDTEAFF. The full variable domain, rest sourced from reference TRBV18 and TRBJ1-1, is NAGVMQNPRHLVRRRGQEARLRCSPMKGHSHVYWYRQLPEEGLKFMVYLQKENIIDESGMPKERFSAEFPKEGPSILRIQQVVRGDSAAYFCASSSHRDTEAFFGQGTRLTVV.

This chain joins TRBV6-2 or TRBV6-3 and TRBJ2-5, with 12 bases that match TRBD2. The CDR3 extends over 16 amino acids. V dropped 2 bases and J dropped 2; count of bases not matched to a gene: 3. Germline CDR1 is MNHEY and CDR2 is SVGEGT. CDR3 in DNA: TGTGCCAGCAGTTACCCTAGCGGGAGGGTACAAGAGACCCAGTACTTC. It is translated as CASSYPSGRVQETQYF.

V and J are TRBV4-2 and TRBJ2-7, with 13 bases identical to TRBD2. The CDR3 runs 17 residues. Germline assignment: CDR1 LGHNA and CDR2 YNFKEQ. The ends lost 2 bases at V and 2 bases at J; junction bases unmatched: 6. CDR3 in DNA: TGTGCCAGCAGCCAACCGAGACTAGCGGGAGGCGCCTACGAGCAGTACTTC. Translated: CASSQPRLAGGAYEQYF.

V is TRBV7-9 and J is TRBJ2-5; 9 bases fit TRBD2. The germline V gene encodes CDR1 SEHNR and CDR2 FQNEAQ (reference sequence). This CDR3 has 15 amino acids. The V and J ends lost 5 bases and 1 base, in that order; junction bases with no gene match: 5. CDR3 in DNA: TGTGCCAGCAGCATCCGACTAGCGGCCCAAGAGACCCAGTACTTC. Translation gives CASSIRLAAQETQYF.

This chain joins TRBV6-5 and TRBJ1-1; the D is unclear. V lost 0 bases and J 6 bases, leaving 2 bases between the germline ends. Germline CDR1 MNHEY, CDR2 SVGAGI. The CDR3 covers 11 residues. CDR3 sequence reads: CASSYSSEAFF. CDR3 nucleotides: TGTGCCAGCAGTTACTCCTCTGAAGCTTTCTTT.

This rearrangement joins TRBV6-6 to TRBJ2-3, with 12 bases aligning to TRBD2. This CDR3 spans 14 amino acids. V shed 6 bases and J 4 bases; nucleotides not matched to a gene: 2. Germline values: CDR1 MNHNY, CDR2 SVGAGI (reference sequence). The CDR3 DNA reads as TGTGCCAGCAGCCTAGCGGGAGGGTCAGATACGCAGTATTTT. Its translation is CASSLAGGSDTQYF.

The chain has TRBV7-2 and TRBJ2-7; possible D gene TRBD2, 5 bases. Trimming cost V 0 bases and J 1 base, with 7 bases left between them. This CDR3 is 14 amino acids long. Germline V gene sequence: CDR1 SGHTA, CDR2 FQGNSA. CDR3 sequence (DNA): TGTGCCAGCAGCTTAGCGAGCGGATCCTACGAGCAGTACTTC. Translation gives CASSLASGSYEQYF.

The chain uses TRBV19 and TRBJ2-1; possibly TRBD1 for D (6 bases). CDR3 length: 16 amino acids. Germline values: CDR1 LNHDA, CDR2 SQIVND (reference sequence). V lost 5 bases, J lost 8 bases, and 22 bases lay in between. In DNA form, the CDR3 reads TGTGCCAGTAGTGCCACGGGACAAAGCGGTCGCGATGAGCAGTTCTTC. It translates to CASSATGQSGRDEQFF.

V usage is TRBV5-4 and J usage is TRBJ2-1; TRBD2 agrees at 11 bases. V shed 0 bases, J shed 4 bases, and the junction held 3 bases outside the gene matches. Looked up from germline, CDR1 is SGHNT and CDR2 is YYREEE (reference sequence). The length of the CDR3 is 16 residues. CDR3 loop: CASSLELAGEYNEQFF. In nucleotides, the CDR3 is TGTGCCAGCAGCTTGGAACTAGCGGGAGAGTACAATGAGCAGTTCTTC.

The rearrangement uses TRBV7-9 and TRBJ1-1; the D gene is possibly TRBD1 (5 bases). The CDR3 runs 15 residues. Per germline, CDR1 SEHNR and CDR2 FQNEAQ (reference sequence). The ends were cut back, 0 bases at V and 2 bases at J, with 10 bases in the middle. The CDR3 nucleotides read TGTGCCAGCAGCTTAGCCCTCGGGGGAAACACTGAAGCTTTCTTT. Amino acid sequence: CASSLALGGNTEAFF.

The genes are TRBV4-1 and TRBJ1-2; 12 positions agree with TRBD1. CDR3 size: 16 residues. CDR1 and CDR2 from the germline V gene are MGHRA and YSYEKL. V dropped 1 base and J dropped 7; count of bases not matched to a gene: 7. The CDR3 DNA reads TGCGCCAGCAGCCAAGTCGAGGGACAGGGGGCAGGTGGCTACACCTTC. It yields the protein CASSQVEGQGAGGYTF.

This chain uses TRBV7-2 with TRBJ2-1; no firm D call. Per germline, CDR1 SGHTA and CDR2 FQGNSA. The CDR3 is made up of 15 amino acids. V was clipped by 5 bases and J by 6 bases, with 17 bases between them. The CDR3 bases are TGTGCCAGCAGCCCGAATTACTACTACGGCAATGAGCAGTTCTTC. The encoded protein is CASSPNYYYGNEQFF.

The chain joins TRBV2 to TRBJ2-7, with 7 bases that match TRBD1. Germline trimming cut 1 base from V and 3 bases from J; bases unmatched to any gene: 0. The CDR3 consists of 13 residues. CDR1 and CDR2 (germline): SNHLY, FYNNEI. The CDR3 here is CASSEGTGYEQYF. The CDR3 DNA reads TGTGCCAGCAGTGAAGGGACAGGCTACGAGCAGTACTTC.

In the case of this clone: Germline and junction disagree at one end, which may indicate a read error. The V gene is TRBV6-2 or TRBV6-3, the J gene TRBJ2-2; TRBD2 matches at 8 bases. Germline lookup yields CDR1 MNHEY and CDR2 SVGEGT. The CDR3 is 17 amino acids. CDR3 protein: CASSYSKLAANTRELFF. The CDR3 coding sequence is TGTGCCAGCAGTTACTCAAAACTAGCGGCAAACACCAGGGAGCTGTTTTTT.

The chain couples TRBV29-1 to TRBJ1-1; no clear D gene. The CDR3 runs 13 residues. V dropped 5 bases and J dropped 4 bases, with 14 bases sitting between them. CDR1 and CDR2 (germline): SQVTM, ANQGSEA. As DNA, the CDR3 is TGCAGCGTTCCGAGGGAAGAGAGCACTGAAGCTTTCTTT. Its translation: CSVPREESTEAFF. Combining the CDR3 with reference TRBV29-1 and TRBJ1-1 gives the whole variable domain SAVISQKPSRDICQRGTSLTIQCQVDSQVTMMFWYRQQPGQSLTLIATANQGSEATYESGFVIDKFPISRPNLTFSTLTVSNMSPEDSSIYLCSVPREESTEAFFGQGTRLTVV.